This T cell receptor (beta chain) stems from a study of graft-versus-host responses after intestinal transplantation (dated by TCRdb to the early 2020s). Describing the broader study: The transplants that recipients got were multivisceral, liver-intestinal, or isolated intestinal. Anti-thymocyte globulin induction was given to all recipients, followed by maintenance tacrolimus and steroids for 2 to 3 years. After intestinal transplantation, graft-versus-host and host-versus-graft alloreactive T cell clones in the graft, circulation and bone marrow were tracked using bulk TCR-beta CDR3 sequencing. To identify alloreactive clones, pre-transplant mixed lymphocyte reaction products were sequenced and compared with unstimulated pre-transplant donor and recipient T cells. A cohort of some 24 intestinal transplant recipients, including one retransplant, was enrolled, and a few patients lacking pretransplant specimens were excluded. Donor T cell macrochimerism was defined as a peak of at least 4% donor T cells among recipient peripheral blood mononuclear cells. Rather than going through the commercial service, samples from a few later patients were sequenced in-house on an Illumina MiSeq and processed with MiXCR. The full study reports these points: The conclusions were limited by the relatively low number and heterogeneity of the intestinal transplant patients. GvH clones turned up in recipient bone marrow, with some appearing earlier in ileal mucosa or blood, a pattern consistent with an intestinal mucosal origin. In the allografts of patients with donor T cell macrochimerism, GvH to HvG T cell clonal ratios were high. Early after transplant, peak levels of circulating GvH clones were associated with declines in HvG clones.

Libraries were made using the immunoSEQ multiplex PCR assay. In most patients, genomic DNA was isolated using the Qiagen DNeasy Blood and Tissue Kit and sent frozen to Adaptive Biotechnologies for TCR sequencing. High-throughput TCR-beta CDR3 sequencing of genomic DNA from most patients was performed by Adaptive Biotechnologies. For the original study's pipeline: Adaptive's ImmunoSEQ software supplied the TCR sequencing data for more than 15 patients, while MiXCR and VDJtools were used to process a few other patients. To correct CD4 versus CD8 sorting errors, any sequence found in both subsets at a frequency ratio below 5:1 was removed. Because the origin of CDR3 nucleotide sequences shared between donor and recipient could not be assigned, those sequences were removed. To count as alloreactive, a clone needed at least 2-fold expansion over unstimulated cells and a minimum CFSE-low frequency of 0.002% (template counts) or 0.001% (read counts). A clone was considered mappable if detected in the sequenced pre-transplant spleen, lymph node, or MLR CFSE-low populations of the donor or recipient. Cumulative frequency of alloreactive clones was calculated as a percentage of all sequences weighted by copy number. Here the immuneACCESS table is served through TCRdb, limited to in-frame sequences with V and J called. Missing clones are a known gap in these copies; in checked studies unresolved V genes cover under half, and the rest lacks a known reason. D and trimming were read from the DNA, whereas the V and J calls and clone size are those reported in that table. For this sample the table gives around 67,000 clones, of which about 90% were detected only once. The ten largest clones represent 4% to 5% of the sample.

The time point label corresponds to: cells obtained before transplantation from donor or recipient. CD3+CD4+ and CD3+CD8+ populations were FACS-sorted from unstimulated pre-transplant donor and recipient cells taken from spleen or lymph nodes. Remarks on this clone: Its specific antigen is unknown. At one end the junction does not follow the germline gene, possibly because of a read error.

The germline V gene (reference sequence) yields MNHEY for CDR1 and SMNVEV for CDR2. The CDR3 runs 13 amino acids, cysteine and phenylalanine included. Only the CDR3 DNA stays, 39 bases, in frame from base 1. The chain joins TRBV27 to TRBJ1-1, with the D gene not clear enough to name. The sequence was obtained from a human donor who was the organ donor for an intestinal transplant. This sample comprised unstimulated CD8+ T cells sorted from spleen or lymph node cells, obtained before transplant. This receptor has the CDR3 CASGFSRNTEAFF. The sequence in DNA is TGTGCCAGCGGTTTCTCGAGGAACACTGAAGCTTTCTTT.